This entry lists 27 T cell receptor beta chains sequenced from one sample in a study of human T cells and chemical hapten exposure. TCRdb re-called the RACE reads with MiXCR, one entry per CDR3 protein. The sample contains roughly 81,000 distinct CDR3 sequences, 7.5% to 9.5% of which appear only once. The sample's time point: pre-sensitization, week 0. Indicated treatment: therapeutic diphenylcyclopropenone sensitization with weekly scalp DPC. This specimen consisted of whole blood, obtained in connection with sensitization to the hapten diphenylcyclopropenone (DPC). The origin of the receptors is a man aged 40-49 years with alopecia areata. Some clones in this sample may be carry-over from other donors' samples.

The V and J genes are TRBV28 and TRBJ2-1; D is possibly TRBD2 (6 bases). The germline V gene encodes CDR1 MDHEN and CDR2 SYDVKM. CDR3 length: 18 residues. V lost 6 bases and J 3 bases, leaving 24 bases between the germline ends. CDR3 in DNA: TGTGCCAGCAGAAATAAAGGAACTGGGGGAGGAAACTACAATGAGCAGTTCTTC. As protein: CASRNKGTGGGNYNEQFF. Combining the CDR3 with reference TRBV28 and TRBJ2-1 gives the whole variable domain DVKVTQSSRYLVKRTGEKVFLECVQDMDHENMFWYRQDPGLGLRLIYFSYDVKMKEKGDIPEGYSVSREKKERFSLILESASTNQTSMYLCASRNKGTGGGNYNEQFFGPGTRLTVL.

This clonotype was observed at least ten times. This chain uses TRBV9 with TRBJ2-3; no definite D call. The CDR3 consists of 12 residues. The V and J ends lost 1 base and 6 bases respectively, with 6 bases between them. Germline V gives CDR1 SGDLS, CDR2 YYNGEE. The CDR3 region is CASSVNLDTQYF. The CDR3 region has the DNA TGTGCCAGCAGCGTAAACCTTGATACGCAGTATTTT.

This clonotype has just a few counts. The chain recombines TRBV14 with TRBJ2-1, with 12 bases lining up with TRBD2. The V gene end was trimmed by 3 bases and the J gene end by 5 bases; junction bases not matched to a gene: 2. Per germline, CDR1 SGHDN and CDR2 FVKESK. The CDR3 runs to 15 residues. The CDR3 reads CASSQLAGGNNEQFF. The CDR3 DNA reads as TGTGCCAGCAGCCAGCTAGCGGGAGGGAACAATGAGCAGTTCTTC. Using reference TRBV14 and TRBJ2-1 for the parts outside the CDR3, the full variable domain is EAGVTQFPSHSVIEKGQTVTLRCDPISGHDNLYWYRRVMGKEIKFLLHFVKESKQDESGMPNNRFLAERTGGTYSTLKVQPAELEDSGVYFCASSQLAGGNNEQFFGPGTRLTVL.

This rearrangement joins TRBV5-4 to TRBJ1-6, with 11 positions matching TRBD1. The germline gives CDR1 SGHNT, CDR2 YYREEE (reference sequence). This CDR3 contains 16 residues. V gave up 4 bases and J gave up 4 bases; unmatched junction bases: 4. In DNA form, the CDR3 reads TGTGCCAGCAGCCGGACAGGGGGCGCTTATAATTCACCCCTCCACTTT. It specifies CASSRTGGAYNSPLHF.

The chain joins TRBV7-8 to TRBJ1-5; 7 bases map to TRBD1. Losses at the gene ends were 4 bases for V and 4 bases for J; bases not matched to a gene: 7. This CDR3 comprises 15 residues. The V gene's germline CDR1 is SGHVS and CDR2 FQNEAQ. CDR3 nucleotide sequence: TGTGCCAGCAGCTGGGGGACAGATCGGAATCAGCCCCAGCATTTT. Its translation is CASSWGTDRNQPQHF.

A note on this clonotype: At one boundary the junction diverges from the germline segment, which might be a read error. This sequence joins TRBV7-9 and TRBJ2-1, with 7 bases aligning to TRBD1. This CDR3 has 14 amino acids. Germline CDR1 and CDR2: SEHNR and FQNEAQ (reference sequence). The CDR3 spells CATSLGQVSNEQFF. CDR3 nucleotides: TGTGCCACCAGCTTAGGACAGGTTTCTAATGAGCAGTTCTTC.

This clonotype was seen ten or more times. The chain is built from TRBV18 and TRBJ2-1; the D gene could be TRBD1 or TRBD2 (8 bases each). CDR1 is KGHSH and CDR2 is LQKENI in the germline V gene. V lost 0 bases and J 9 bases, leaving 21 bases between the germline ends. This CDR3 is 17 amino acids long. CDR3 sequence (DNA): TGTGCCAGCTCACCACCTTCTAGCGGGCGCACAGGGGGTGAGCAGTTCTTC. This encodes CASSPPSSGRTGGEQFF.

A few counts support this clonotype. The chain is built from TRBV29-1 and TRBJ2-5; 11 nucleotides align to TRBD1. Germline lookup yields CDR1 SQVTM and CDR2 ANQGSEA. CDR3 length: 14 residues. After removal of 4 bases from V and 2 bases from J, the junction contained 3 bases not matched to a gene. The CDR3 loop reads CSVVDRGLQETQYF. The CDR3 DNA sequence: TGCAGCGTTGTGGACAGGGGGCTACAAGAGACCCAGTACTTC.

In its sample, this clonotype was seen a few times. The V gene is TRBV28, the J gene TRBJ2-3; TRBD2 agrees at 7 bases. Trimming took 5 bases from V and 0 from J; bases not matched to a gene: 8. This CDR3 spans 16 amino acids. Germline CDR1 and CDR2: MDHEN and SYDVKM. CDR3 in amino acids: CASSTSHSGSTDTQYF. The CDR3, as DNA: TGTGCCAGCAGTACTTCCCATAGCGGGAGCACAGATACGCAGTATTTT. The variable domain in full, completed from reference TRBV28 and TRBJ2-3, reads DVKVTQSSRYLVKRTGEKVFLECVQDMDHENMFWYRQDPGLGLRLIYFSYDVKMKEKGDIPEGYSVSREKKERFSLILESASTNQTSMYLCASSTSHSGSTDTQYFGPGTRLTVL.

This clonotype has a count of ten or more. As DNA, the CDR3 is TGTGCCAGCAGCCCCGGGGCGGGTGAAAAACTGTTTTTT. Translating it yields CASSPGAGEKLFF. J is TRBJ1-4 and V is TRBV7-3, with a weak D call TRBD1 (5 bases). CDR3 length: 13 amino acids. V shed 5 bases and J shed 7 bases, with 11 bases lying between them. The germline V gene encodes CDR1 SGHTA and CDR2 FQGTGA.

There are many counts of this clonotype. This chain links TRBV5-1 with TRBJ1-4; maybe TRBD1 (5 bases). The CDR3 runs 16 residues. CDR1 is SGHRS, CDR2 YFSETQ, per germline. V was cut by 5 bases and J by 5 bases, with 19 bases left in between. The CDR3 reads CASSPLSWGANEKLFF. The DNA of the CDR3 is TGCGCCAGCAGTCCTCTTTCGTGGGGCGCCAATGAAAAACTGTTTTTT.

This clonotype was observed many times. The chain is built from TRBV11-2 and TRBJ1-5, with 7 bases that match TRBD1. V gave up 5 bases and J gave up 0 bases; unmatched junction bases: 19. There are 20 residues in the CDR3. From germline, CDR1 is SGHAT and CDR2 FQNNGV. CDR3 in DNA: TGTGCCAGCAGCCTAACGCCCGTTGCGGAGGGGGCGCGTAGCAATCAGCCCCAGCATTTT. Its translation: CASSLTPVAEGARSNQPQHF.

This clonotype was seen more than once but under ten times. The rearrangement links TRBV19 to TRBJ2-6; D is uncertain. Trimming took 4 bases from V and 1 from J, leaving 17 bases between them. Germline loops: CDR1 LNHDA, CDR2 SQIVND (reference sequence). The CDR3 has 18 amino acids. The CDR3 spells CASSSRVSIGSGANVLTF. For the CDR3, the DNA is TGTGCCAGTAGTAGCCGGGTTTCAATAGGTTCTGGGGCCAACGTCCTGACTTTC.

The genes are TRBV6-5 and TRBJ2-6; possibly TRBD2 for D (6 bases). Between the trimmed V and J ends, which lost 0 bases and 2 bases, there was a span of 8 bases. The CDR3 sequence is 16 residues long. Per germline, CDR1 MNHEY and CDR2 SVGAGI. CDR3 DNA sequence: TGTGCCAGCAGTTACTCCGGGAGTACTGGGGCCAACGTCCTGACTTTC. Translating gives CASSYSGSTGANVLTF.

This clonotype was observed many times. The rearrangement joins TRBV6-2 or TRBV6-3 to TRBJ1-5, with TRBD1 identical over 10 bases. CDR1 and CDR2 (germline): MNHEY, SVGEGT. The CDR3 length is 16 residues. The junction had 12 bases not matched to a gene; V was cut back by 6 bases and J by 7 bases. The CDR3 reads CASRNPGQGVGQPQHF. CDR3 bases: TGTGCCAGCAGAAACCCCGGACAGGGGGTCGGGCAGCCCCAGCATTTT.

This clonotype was observed many times. The V call is TRBV28, the J call TRBJ1-1; D is possibly TRBD1 (5 bases). Deletions cut 8 bases from V and 0 bases from J, with 10 bases between. Germline V gene lookup returns CDR1 MDHEN and CDR2 SYDVKM. The CDR3 totals 13 residues. The chain's CDR3 is CASGPTVNTEAFF. In nucleotides, the CDR3 is TGTGCCAGCGGTCCGACAGTGAACACTGAAGCTTTCTTT.

This clonotype was observed a handful of times. This chain uses TRBV3-1 with TRBJ2-1; 11 positions match TRBD2. The germline V gene encodes CDR1 LGHDT and CDR2 YNNKEL (reference sequence). The CDR3 spans 15 residues. The V and J ends lost 5 bases and 5 bases, in that order; junction bases with no gene match: 5. CDR3 in amino acids: CASSSETSGNNEQFF. The CDR3 region has the DNA TGTGCCAGCAGCTCTGAGACTAGCGGGAACAATGAGCAGTTCTTC.

This clonotype was found many times. This sequence joins TRBV6-1 and TRBJ1-2; D is possibly TRBD1 (5 bases). The CDR3 is made up of 12 amino acids. Germline V gene sequence: CDR1 MNHNS, CDR2 SASEGT. V lost 6 bases, J lost 4 bases, and 9 bases lay in between. DNA of the CDR3: TGTGCCAGCAGCCCAGGGCTCTATGGCTACACCTTC. Translation: CASSPGLYGYTF.

This clonotype occurred a few times. This chain links TRBV20-1 with TRBJ1-1, with unresolved D. This CDR3 region has 13 residues. Per germline, CDR1 DFQATT and CDR2 SNEGSKA (reference sequence). The V and J ends lost 1 base and 5 bases respectively, with 11 bases between them. The CDR3 coding sequence is TGCAGTGCTAGAGGCGAAGTTGGGACTGAAGCTTTCTTT. It translates to CSARGEVGTEAFF.

This clonotype was observed many times. V gene TRBV7-9 combines with J gene TRBJ1-2; TRBD1 aligns across 8 bases. Trimming removed 8 bases from V and 4 bases from J; junction bases left unmatched: 9. Germline CDR1 and CDR2: SEHNR and FQNEAQ (reference sequence). This CDR3 has 14 amino acids. CDR3: CASYSTGGRYGYTF. The DNA of the CDR3 is TGTGCCAGCTATAGCACAGGGGGACGCTATGGCTACACCTTC. Based on the CDR3 plus reference TRBV7-9 and TRBJ1-2, the full variable domain is DTGVSQNPRHKITKRGQNVTFRCDPISEHNRLYWYRQTLGQGPEFLTYFQNEAQLEKSRLLSDRFSAERPKGSFSTLEIQRTEQGDSAMYLCASYSTGGRYGYTFGSGTRLTVV.

There are many counts of this clonotype. This chain links TRBV3-1 with TRBJ1-4, with 10 bases fitting TRBD1. V lost 1 base and J lost 8; bases outside the gene matches: 7. This CDR3 contains 16 residues. Germline V gene sequence: CDR1 LGHDT, CDR2 YNNKEL (reference sequence). The CDR3 here is CASSQAPWTGGEKLFF. The CDR3 nucleotides read TGTGCCAGCAGCCAAGCCCCGTGGACAGGGGGAGAAAAACTGTTTTTT.

The J gene is TRBJ2-7, the V gene TRBV6-1; D is undetermined. The CDR3 covers 14 residues. The germline V and J ends were trimmed by 6 bases and 3 bases, with 15 bases remaining between them. Germline assignment: CDR1 MNHNS and CDR2 SASEGT. CDR3 amino acids: CASRSEDGRYEQYF. In nucleotides, the CDR3 is TGTGCCAGCAGGTCTGAGGACGGCCGCTACGAGCAGTACTTC.

This chain uses TRBV7-2 with TRBJ2-6; D ambiguous. V gave up 5 bases and J gave up 0 bases, with 17 bases separating them. Germline values: CDR1 SGHTA, CDR2 FQGNSA. This CDR3 is built from 18 residues. The CDR3, as DNA: TGTGCCAGCAGCCTAAGGGTAGTCCGAAGCTCTGGGGCCAACGTCCTGACTTTC. Its translation: CASSLRVVRSSGANVLTF.

This clonotype appeared a few times. The V gene is TRBV28, the J gene TRBJ2-3, with D maybe TRBD2 (6 bases). V was pared by 9 bases and J by 8 bases, with 9 bases between. CDR3 length: 10 residues. CDR1 and CDR2 (germline): MDHEN, SYDVKM. This CDR3 reads CASEEGTQYF. CDR3 bases: TGTGCCAGTGAGGAGGGTACGCAGTATTTT.

The table lists this clonotype with many counts. This chain uses TRBV5-1 with TRBJ1-1; no clear D. Germline assignment: CDR1 SGHRS and CDR2 YFSETQ. CDR3 size: 14 residues. V was clipped by 7 bases and J by 4 bases, with 17 bases between them. As DNA, the CDR3 is TGCGCCAGCGGCGCAGGTCTATCGAGCACTGAAGCTTTCTTT. Protein product: CASGAGLSSTEAFF.

The sample holds a few counts of this clonotype. The rearrangement joins TRBV24-1 to TRBJ2-2; 7 nucleotides agree with TRBD2. This CDR3 comprises 13 residues. With 7 bases clipped from V and 6 bases from J, the junction kept 4 bases outside the gene matches. The germline V gene encodes CDR1 KGHDR and CDR2 SFDVKD. CDR3 region: CATSLGLAGELFF. The DNA for the CDR3 is TGTGCCACCAGCTTAGGACTAGCCGGGGAGCTGTTTTTT.

This clonotype was counted many times. The chain links TRBV27 to TRBJ1-5; no definite D call. CDR1 is MNHEY, CDR2 SMNVEV, per germline (reference sequence). The length of the CDR3 is 14 residues. V was clipped by 4 bases and J by 6 bases, with 13 bases between them. DNA for the CDR3: TGTGCCAGCAGTTCAGCACGGTGGACTCAGCCCCAGCATTTT. This gives the protein CASSSARWTQPQHF.